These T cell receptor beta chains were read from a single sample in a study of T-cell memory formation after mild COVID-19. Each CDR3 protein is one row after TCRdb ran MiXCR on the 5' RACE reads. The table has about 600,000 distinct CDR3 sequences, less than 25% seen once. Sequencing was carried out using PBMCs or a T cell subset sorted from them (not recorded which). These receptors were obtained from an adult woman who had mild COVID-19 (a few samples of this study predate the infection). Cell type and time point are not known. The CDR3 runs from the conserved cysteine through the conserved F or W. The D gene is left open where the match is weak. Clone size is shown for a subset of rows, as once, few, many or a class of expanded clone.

CSVEGGGPTYEQYF	TGCAGCGTTGAGGGGGGAGGGCCCACCTACGAGCAGTACTTC	TRBJ2-7	TRBD2	TRBV29-1	-
CASSLFLAGVMGEQYF	TGTGCCAGCAGCTTGTTTCTCGCGGGGGTTATGGGGGAGCAGTACTTC	TRBJ2-7	TRBD2	TRBV5-4	-
CASSKRTSGRTDTQYF	TGTGCCAGCAGTAAGCGGACTAGCGGACGCACAGATACGCAGTATTTT	TRBJ2-3	TRBD2	TRBV6-5	few
CASSQREFSYEQYF	TGTGCCAGCAGCCAGCGGGAGTTCTCCTACGAGCAGTACTTC	TRBJ2-7	TRBD2	TRBV27	-
CASSDSPDRIYGYTF	TGTGCCAGCAGTGACTCTCCAGACAGGATCTATGGCTACACCTTC	TRBJ1-2	-	TRBV6-4	-
CASSQRPDYGYTF	TGTGCCAGCAGTCAACGACCCGACTATGGCTACACCTTC	TRBJ1-2	-	TRBV12-3/TRBV12-4	-
CASYGTGTNEKLFF	TGTGCCAGTTATGGGACAGGGACGAATGAAAAACTGTTTTTT	TRBJ1-4	TRBD1	TRBV19	-
CASTSGGDPSTDTQYF	TGTGCCAGTACTAGCGGGGGTGACCCTAGCACAGATACGCAGTATTTT	TRBJ2-3	TRBD2	TRBV9	-
CASSQKQGYYNEQFF	TGTGCCAGCAGCCAAAAACAGGGTTACTACAATGAGCAGTTCTTC	TRBJ2-1	-	TRBV4-2	few
CASSATGTGDGYTF	TGTGCCAGCAGTGCTACCGGGACAGGGGATGGCTACACCTTC	TRBJ1-2	TRBD1	TRBV12-3/TRBV12-4	-
CASSPTLSEQYF	TGTGCCAGCTCACCAACTCTGAGCGAGCAGTACTTC	TRBJ2-7	-	TRBV18	few
CSARLTSGTDTQYF	TGCAGTGCTAGATTGACTAGCGGCACAGATACGCAGTATTTT	TRBJ2-3	TRBD2	TRBV20-1	few
CASSAFYEQYF	TGTGCCAGCAGCGCATTCTACGAGCAGTACTTC	TRBJ2-7	-	TRBV5-6	few
CASSPAGQPLGYTF	TGTGCCAGCTCACCTGCGGGACAGCCCCTCGGCTACACCTTC	TRBJ1-2	TRBD1	TRBV18	few
CASEANEKLFF	TGTGCCAGCGAAGCTAATGAAAAACTGTTTTTT	TRBJ1-4	-	TRBV7-9	-
CASSLRQGANYGYTF	TGTGCCAGCAGTTTACGACAGGGGGCTAACTATGGCTACACCTTC	TRBJ1-2	TRBD1	TRBV12-3/TRBV12-4	many
CSVLQGGNQPQHF	TGCAGCGTCCTACAGGGGGGCAATCAGCCCCAGCATTTT	TRBJ1-5	TRBD1	TRBV29-1	few